The next 7 T cell receptor beta chains were all read from a single sample in a study of T cell repertoires in cytomegalovirus infection. TCRdb passed the reads through MiXCR, listing each CDR3 protein once. The sample records a few hundred thousand distinct CDR3 sequences, more than 9% being singletons. Sequenced input: PBMCs. The receptors come from a human donor in good health (CMV status not recorded). Some clones in this sample may be carry-over from other donors' samples.

The gene calls are TRBV20-1 and TRBJ1-1; no clear D. The CDR3 is 14 amino acids. Germline CDR1 DFQATT, CDR2 SNEGSKA (reference sequence). Deletions cut 3 bases from V and 2 bases from J, with 13 bases between. The CDR3: CSARREGSNTEAFF. CDR3 nucleotides: TGCAGTGCTAGGAGGGAAGGATCAAACACTGAAGCTTTCTTT.

The V gene is TRBV7-7, the J gene TRBJ2-5; TRBD2 matches 12 bases. The trim removed 5 bases at V and 5 bases at J, leaving 3 bases unmatched. CDR3 length: 14 residues. Per the germline V gene, CDR1 is SSHAT and CDR2 is FNYEAQ (reference sequence). CDR3 DNA: TGTGCCAGCAGCCGACTAGCGGGAGTGGAGACCCAGTACTTC. Encoded protein: CASSRLAGVETQYF.

A note on this clonotype: A junction boundary mismatches the germline segment, possibly from a read error. The chain links TRBV5-5 to TRBJ2-7; tentative D call: TRBD1 (5 bases). This CDR3 is built from 14 residues. Looked up from germline, CDR1 is SGHKS and CDR2 is YYEKEE (reference sequence). CDR3 protein: CASSLGPGAYELYF. In DNA form, the CDR3 reads TGTGCCAGCAGCTTGGGACCTGGGGCCTACGAGCTGTACTTC.

This chain joins TRBV27 and TRBJ2-1; D remains unclear. The CDR3 extends over 12 amino acids. From germline, CDR1 is MNHEY and CDR2 SMNVEV (reference sequence). With 3 bases removed from V and 7 bases from J, the gap between germline ends came to 7 bases. The CDR3 protein is CASSFYGNEQFF. DNA of the CDR3: TGTGCCAGCAGTTTTTACGGGAATGAGCAGTTCTTC.

This clonotype was recorded at least ten times. DNA for the CDR3: TGTGCCAGCAGCCCGCGCGCCGGGTATAGACAGCCCCAGCATTTT. Translated: CASSPRAGYRQPQHF. The gene calls are TRBV7-8 and TRBJ1-5, with unresolved D. This CDR3 is built from 15 residues. Germline CDR1 SGHVS, CDR2 FQNEAQ. Trimming stripped 5 bases from V and 7 bases from J, with 18 bases between. Full variable domain (rest looked up from reference TRBV7-8 and TRBJ1-5): GAGVSQSPRYKVAKRGQDVALRCDPISGHVSLFWYQQALGQGPEFLTYFQNEAQLDKSGLPSDRFFAERPEGSVSTLKIQRTQQEDSAVYLCASSPRAGYRQPQHFGDGTRLSIL.

Ten or more counts support this clonotype. The J gene is TRBJ2-7, the V gene TRBV10-3, with D tentatively TRBD1 or TRBD2 (6 bases each). The V and J ends lost 9 bases and 7 bases respectively, with 22 bases between them. Germline V gene data show CDR1 as ENHRY and CDR2 as SYGVKD. There are 14 residues in the CDR3. CDR3 sequence: CAIGGLGRGEEQYF. CDR3 sequence (DNA): TGTGCCATAGGAGGGTTAGGCAGGGGAGAAGAGCAGTACTTC.

This clonotype was seen ten or more times. V gene TRBV12-3 or TRBV12-4 combines with J gene TRBJ2-7; 9 nucleotides agree with TRBD2. The CDR3 covers 14 residues. Unmatched junction bases numbered 3, after V lost 3 bases and J lost 3 bases. The CDR3 nucleotides are TGTGCCAGCAGTTTTAGCGGGAGTTACTACGAGCAGTACTTC. Protein: CASSFSGSYYEQYF.